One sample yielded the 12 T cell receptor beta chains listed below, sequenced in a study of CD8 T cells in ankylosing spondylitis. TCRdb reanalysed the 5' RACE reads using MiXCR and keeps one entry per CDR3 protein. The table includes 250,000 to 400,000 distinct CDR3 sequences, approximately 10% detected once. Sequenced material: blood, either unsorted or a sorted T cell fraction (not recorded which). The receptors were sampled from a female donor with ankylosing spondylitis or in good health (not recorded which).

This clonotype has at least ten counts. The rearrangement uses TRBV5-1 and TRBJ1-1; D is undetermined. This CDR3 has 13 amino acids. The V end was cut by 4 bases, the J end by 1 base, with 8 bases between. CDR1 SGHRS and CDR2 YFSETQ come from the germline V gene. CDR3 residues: CASSPPRNTEAFF. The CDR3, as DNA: TGCGCCAGCAGCCCTCCGAGGAACACTGAAGCTTTCTTT.

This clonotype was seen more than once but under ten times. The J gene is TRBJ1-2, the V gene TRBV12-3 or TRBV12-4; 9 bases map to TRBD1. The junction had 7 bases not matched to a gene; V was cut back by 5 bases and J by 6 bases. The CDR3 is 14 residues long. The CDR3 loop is CASSTPGTGNGYTF. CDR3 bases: TGTGCCAGCAGTACCCCCGGGACAGGGAATGGCTACACCTTC.

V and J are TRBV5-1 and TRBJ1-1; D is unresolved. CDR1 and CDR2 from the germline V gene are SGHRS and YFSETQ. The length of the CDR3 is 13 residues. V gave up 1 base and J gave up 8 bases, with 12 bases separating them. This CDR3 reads CASSLSPATEAFF. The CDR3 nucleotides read TGCGCCAGCAGCTTGAGTCCGGCGACCGAAGCTTTCTTT.

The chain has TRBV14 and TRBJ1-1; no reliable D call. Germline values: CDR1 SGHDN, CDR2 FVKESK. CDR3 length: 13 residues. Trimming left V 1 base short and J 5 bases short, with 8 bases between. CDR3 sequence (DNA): TGTGCCAGCAGCCAAGGGACTGGAACTGAAGCTTTCTTT. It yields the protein CASSQGTGTEAFF.

CDR3 in amino acids: CASSLGRGRSSYNEQFF. CDR3 nucleotide sequence: TGTGCCAGCAGCTTAGGGCGGGGCAGGAGCTCCTACAATGAGCAGTTCTTC. This chain links TRBV7-2 with TRBJ2-1, with D perhaps matching TRBD2 (6 bases). Germline values: CDR1 SGHTA, CDR2 FQGNSA. The length of the CDR3 is 17 residues. V dropped 1 base and J dropped 0 bases, with 13 bases sitting between them.

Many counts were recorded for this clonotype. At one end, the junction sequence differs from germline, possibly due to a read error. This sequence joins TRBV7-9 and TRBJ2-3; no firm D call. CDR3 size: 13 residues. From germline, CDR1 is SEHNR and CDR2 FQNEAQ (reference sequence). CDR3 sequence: CASSLGSTDTQYF. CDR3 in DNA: TGTGCTAGCAGCCTAGGAAGCACAGATACGCAGTATTTT.

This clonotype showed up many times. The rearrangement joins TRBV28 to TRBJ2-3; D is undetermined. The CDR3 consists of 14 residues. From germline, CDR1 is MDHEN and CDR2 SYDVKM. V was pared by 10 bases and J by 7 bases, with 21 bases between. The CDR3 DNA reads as TGTGCCACCCTGGGCCCAGGCAGATTAAATACGCAGTATTTT. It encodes CATLGPGRLNTQYF.

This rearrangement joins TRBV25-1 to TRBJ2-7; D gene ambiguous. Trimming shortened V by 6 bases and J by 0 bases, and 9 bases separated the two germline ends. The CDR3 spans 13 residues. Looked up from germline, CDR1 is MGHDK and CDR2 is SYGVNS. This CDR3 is CASRPAASYEQYF. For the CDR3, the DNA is TGTGCCAGCAGACCGGCCGCCTCCTACGAGCAGTACTTC.

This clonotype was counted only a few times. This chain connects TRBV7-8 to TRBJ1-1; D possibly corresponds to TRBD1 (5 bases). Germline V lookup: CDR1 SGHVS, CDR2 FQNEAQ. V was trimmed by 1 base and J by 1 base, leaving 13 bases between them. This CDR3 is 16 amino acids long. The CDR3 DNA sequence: TGTGCCAGCAGCTTAGGTACTCAGGGCCAGAACACTGAAGCTTTCTTT. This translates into CASSLGTQGQNTEAFF.

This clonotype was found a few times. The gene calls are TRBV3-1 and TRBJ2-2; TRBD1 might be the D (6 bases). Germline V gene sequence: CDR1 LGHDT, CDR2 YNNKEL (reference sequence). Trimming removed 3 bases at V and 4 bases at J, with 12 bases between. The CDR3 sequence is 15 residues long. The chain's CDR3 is CASSHRTEATGELFF. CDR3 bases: TGTGCCAGCAGCCACCGGACAGAGGCCACCGGGGAGCTGTTTTTT.

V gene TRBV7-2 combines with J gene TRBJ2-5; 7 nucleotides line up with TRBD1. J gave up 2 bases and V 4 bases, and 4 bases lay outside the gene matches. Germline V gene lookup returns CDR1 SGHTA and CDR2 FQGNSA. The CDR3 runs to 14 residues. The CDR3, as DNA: TGTGCCAGCAGCTCCCGGACAGGACAAGAGACCCAGTACTTC. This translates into CASSSRTGQETQYF.

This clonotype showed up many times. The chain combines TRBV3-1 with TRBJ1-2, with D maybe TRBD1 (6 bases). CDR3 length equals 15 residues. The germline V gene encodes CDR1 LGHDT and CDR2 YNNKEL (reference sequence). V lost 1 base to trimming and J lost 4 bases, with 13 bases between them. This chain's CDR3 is CASSQAGVPTYGYTF. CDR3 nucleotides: TGTGCCAGCAGCCAAGCAGGGGTCCCTACCTATGGCTACACCTTC.